These 5 T cell receptor beta chains were all obtained from the same sample, sequenced in a study of blood T cell repertoires in COVID-19. Sequenced by immunoSEQ multiplex PCR; TCRdb stores in-frame clones only, minus some. The sample lists 100,000 to 120,000 clones, approximately 90% seen once, with approximately 3.4% in the top ten. The specimen was peripheral blood. The receptors stem from a woman aged 45-60 years with acute or convalescent COVID-19.

A note on this clone: Within the sample, other DNA sequences also encode this same CDR3. The chain has TRBV2 and TRBJ2-1; the D is unclear. CDR1 is SNHLY, CDR2 FYNNEI, per germline. V shed 4 bases and J shed 4 bases, with 2 bases lying between them. The CDR3 has 11 amino acids. CDR3 sequence: CASSAYNEQFF. The CDR3, as DNA: TGTGCCAGCAGTGCATACAATGAGCAGTTCTTC.

Here the CDR3 DNA reads TGTGCCAGCAGCCCGATCGGGAGTCAGGCCTCCTACGAGCAGTACTTC. Amino acids: CASSPIGSQASYEQYF. The chain couples TRBV14 to TRBJ2-7, with D possibly TRBD2 on 6 matching bases. Trimming removed 4 bases from V and 0 bases from J, with 16 bases in between. The germline V gene encodes CDR1 SGHDN and CDR2 FVKESK. The CDR3 loop spans 16 amino acids.

The chain is built from TRBV6-5 and TRBJ1-2, with a weak D call TRBD1 (5 bases). Germline loops: CDR1 MNHEY, CDR2 SVGAGI. The CDR3 is 14 amino acids. V dropped 6 bases and J dropped 1 base, with 12 bases sitting between them. CDR3 residues: CASRDAGINYGYTF. The CDR3 DNA reads as TGTGCCAGCAGGGACGCAGGGATTAACTATGGCTACACCTTC.

The V gene is TRBV29-1, the J gene TRBJ1-5, with 7 nucleotides matching TRBD1. Trimming at V came to 6 bases and at J to 1 base, leaving 6 bases not matched to a gene. Germline CDR1 is SQVTM and CDR2 is ANQGSEA. This CDR3 has 14 amino acids. CDR3 loop: CSVRQGGSNQPQHF. The CDR3 DNA sequence: TGCAGCGTCCGACAGGGTGGGAGCAATCAGCCCCAGCATTTT.

The chain recombines TRBV29-1 with TRBJ1-1, with unresolved D. Germline V gene sequence: CDR1 SQVTM, CDR2 ANQGSEA. Trimming took off 2 bases at V and 3 bases at J, with 16 bases between the two ends. CDR3 size: 15 residues. This CDR3 reads CSVESPGRGYTEAFF. CDR3 nucleotide sequence: TGCAGCGTTGAATCTCCCGGGCGGGGATACACTGAAGCTTTCTTT.